The 27 T cell receptor beta chains given below trace back to one sample, sequenced in a study of cytomegalovirus exposure and HLA in healthy donors (dated by TCRdb to between 2016 and 2019). The library was obtained by the immunoSEQ multiplex PCR assay. The multiplex PCR relied on a mix of 60 forward primers for TCR Vbeta segments and 13 reverse primers for TCR Jbeta segments. TCRdb obtained this table from immuneACCESS and retained in-frame rearrangements with V and J assigned. These tables miss some clones; where compared with another copy, unresolved V genes account for less than half of the shortfall, and the remainder is unexplained. The sample table on file contains 140,000 to 150,000 clones. Jointly, the top ten make up approximately 1% of the sample. Sequencing was done on a sample of PBMCs. These receptors were collected from a male donor in good health and CMV-seronegative.

The V and J genes are TRBV19 and TRBJ2-4, with 8 positions matching TRBD1. This CDR3 spans 16 amino acids. In germline, CDR1 is LNHDA, CDR2 SQIVND (reference sequence). J was trimmed by 0 bases and V by 3 bases; bases with no gene match: 4. The CDR3 coding sequence is TGTGCCAGTAGTATGGGACAGGTCATAGCCAAAAACATTCAGTACTTC. This translates into CASSMGQVIAKNIQYF.

The DNA of the CDR3 is TGTGCCAGCAGCCAAGGGACAGCATATGGCTACACCTTC. This encodes CASSQGTAYGYTF. This chain connects TRBV14 to TRBJ1-2; perhaps TRBD1 as D (6 bases). V lost 1 base, J lost 5 bases, and 8 bases lay in between. The CDR3 sequence is 13 residues long. Germline CDR1 SGHDN, CDR2 FVKESK.

The CDR3, as DNA: TGTGCCAGCAGCGCACAGGGGGCTGACTACGAGCAGTACTTC. It codes for CASSAQGADYEQYF. This chain connects TRBV9 to TRBJ2-7; 9 nucleotides align to TRBD1. Germline trimming cut 3 bases from V and 3 bases from J; bases unmatched to any gene: 4. This CDR3 comprises 14 residues. Looked up from germline, CDR1 is SGDLS and CDR2 is YYNGEE.

V is TRBV19 and J is TRBJ2-2; TRBD1 matches at 7 bases. This CDR3 spans 16 amino acids. Germline trimming cut 5 bases from V and 4 bases from J; bases unmatched to any gene: 10. Germline V gives CDR1 LNHDA, CDR2 SQIVND (reference sequence). As DNA, the CDR3 is TGTGCCAGTAGTCGGGGACAGTTTTCGACCACCGGGGAGCTGTTTTTT. Translated: CASSRGQFSTTGELFF.

The rearrangement uses TRBV7-9 and TRBJ1-3; 8 bases agree with TRBD1. The CDR3 is 13 amino acids. CDR1 SEHNR and CDR2 FQNEAQ come from the germline V gene (reference sequence). V trimming: 10 bases; J trimming: 5 bases; junction bases outside the gene matches: 7. The CDR3 nucleotides are TGTGCCATCGACAGGGGCGGGCGAAACACCATATATTTT. Residues: CAIDRGGRNTIYF.

This chain joins TRBV18 and TRBJ2-7; unclear D gene. The length of the CDR3 is 13 residues. Germline V gene lookup returns CDR1 KGHSH and CDR2 LQKENI. Trimming left V 4 bases short and J 3 bases short, with 10 bases between. CDR3 sequence: CASSRAVDYEQYF. CDR3 nucleotides: TGTGCCAGCTCACGCGCGGTAGACTACGAGCAGTACTTC.

V is TRBV19 and J is TRBJ1-1; D is unclear. Germline assignment: CDR1 LNHDA and CDR2 SQIVND (reference sequence). V was cut by 5 bases and J by 3 bases, with 13 bases left in between. CDR3 size: 14 residues. The CDR3 region has the DNA TGTGCCAGTAGTCTCCTAGGAGGGCACACTGAAGCTTTCTTT. As protein: CASSLLGGHTEAFF.

The gene calls are TRBV9 and TRBJ2-7, with TRBD2 identical over 7 bases. Per the germline V gene, CDR1 is SGDLS and CDR2 is YYNGEE. The CDR3 extends over 13 amino acids. V lost 0 bases to trimming and J lost 6 bases; unmatched junction nucleotides: 3. CDR3 residues: CASSVGSGTEQYF. CDR3 nucleotide sequence: TGTGCCAGCAGCGTAGGAAGCGGGACCGAGCAGTACTTC.

The chain couples TRBV2 to TRBJ2-7, with TRBD1 matching over 9 bases. The V segment lost 8 bases and the J segment 0 bases; nucleotides outside the gene matches: 2. The V gene's germline CDR1 is SNHLY and CDR2 FYNNEI. This CDR3 has 13 amino acids. The CDR3, as DNA: TGTGCCAGCGGGACAGGGATCTCCTACGAGCAGTACTTC. As protein: CASGTGISYEQYF.

The chain uses TRBV5-4 and TRBJ1-1, with D maybe TRBD1 (6 bases). V was cut by 0 bases and J by 0 bases, with 12 bases left in between. Germline CDR1 SGHNT, CDR2 YYREEE (reference sequence). The CDR3 covers 16 residues. The CDR3 nucleotides are TGTGCCAGCAGCTTGGGGGCAGGGGCACTGAACACTGAAGCTTTCTTT. Its protein is CASSLGAGALNTEAFF.

The chain couples TRBV7-6 to TRBJ1-2, with unresolved D. The CDR3 extends over 13 amino acids. Germline lookup yields CDR1 SGHVS and CDR2 FNYEAQ. Between the trimmed V and J ends, which lost 1 base and 6 bases, there was a span of 9 bases. The CDR3 is CASSLGGWDGYTF. The CDR3 DNA reads as TGTGCCAGCAGCTTAGGAGGGTGGGATGGCTACACCTTC.

The chain combines TRBV11-3 with TRBJ2-7; TRBD1 aligns across 7 bases. The length of the CDR3 is 16 residues. Germline V gene lookup returns CDR1 SGHNT and CDR2 YENEEA. The junction had 18 bases not matched to a gene; V was cut back by 4 bases and J by 9 bases. In DNA, the CDR3 is TGTGCCAGCAGCTGGACGGGGCCCGGACAGGCCGTGGTGCAGTACTTC. It codes for CASSWTGPGQAVVQYF.

V and J are TRBV18 and TRBJ2-1; possible D gene TRBD1, 6 bases. The germline V and J ends were trimmed by 2 bases and 5 bases, with 16 bases remaining between them. CDR3 size: 16 residues. Germline V lookup: CDR1 KGHSH, CDR2 LQKENI. The CDR3 sequence is CASSPFLRTEDNEQFF. In nucleotides, the CDR3 is TGTGCCAGCTCACCATTCTTGAGGACAGAAGACAATGAGCAGTTCTTC.

The CDR3 DNA reads TGTGCCAGCAGGGAGGGGTATACAAGGGTCGATGAGCAGTTCTTC. It is translated as CASREGYTRVDEQFF. This rearrangement joins TRBV6-5 to TRBJ2-1; a possible D gene is TRBD2 (6 bases). CDR1 is MNHEY, CDR2 SVGAGI, per germline. V gave up 6 bases and J gave up 8 bases, with 20 bases separating them. The CDR3 totals 15 residues.

The chain has TRBV7-2 and TRBJ2-7, with TRBD2 identical over 7 bases. This CDR3 is built from 13 residues. Germline V gives CDR1 SGHTA, CDR2 FQGNSA. V shed 1 base, J shed 5 bases, and the junction held 2 bases outside the gene matches. CDR3 in DNA: TGTGCCAGCAGCTTAGGGGGAGGGAACGAGCAGTACTTC. Residues: CASSLGGGNEQYF.

The V call is TRBV18, the J call TRBJ2-6; D may be TRBD2 (7 bases). V lost 6 bases and J 5 bases, leaving 17 bases between the germline ends. Germline V lookup: CDR1 KGHSH, CDR2 LQKENI. The CDR3 has 16 amino acids. The CDR3, as DNA: TGTGCCAGCTCCCAAGGGGGAGGGGCTCGGGCCAACGTCCTGACTTTC. It codes for CASSQGGGARANVLTF. The full variable domain, rest sourced from reference TRBV18 and TRBJ2-6, is NAGVMQNPRHLVRRRGQEARLRCSPMKGHSHVYWYRQLPEEGLKFMVYLQKENIIDESGMPKERFSAEFPKEGPSILRIQQVVRGDSAAYFCASSQGGGARANVLTFGAGSRLTVL.

The chain recombines TRBV13 with TRBJ2-1, with a weak D call TRBD2 (7 bases). The CDR3 is made up of 14 amino acids. Germline CDR1 PRHDT, CDR2 FYEKMQ (reference sequence). V was trimmed by 5 bases and J by 8 bases, leaving 16 bases between them. The CDR3 bases are TGTGCCAGCAGCCTTAAGGGGGGGCGGTATGAGCAGTTCTTC. Its translation is CASSLKGGRYEQFF.

V is TRBV19 and J is TRBJ2-7; 10 bases match TRBD2. CDR3 size: 14 residues. Trimming cost V 6 bases and J 4 bases; bases outside gene matches: 6. From germline, CDR1 is LNHDA and CDR2 SQIVND (reference sequence). This CDR3 reads CASRGLAAPYEQYF. The CDR3 nucleotides are TGTGCCAGTAGAGGACTAGCGGCTCCTTACGAGCAGTACTTC.

This rearrangement joins TRBV5-1 to TRBJ1-1; D is possibly TRBD1 (5 bases). V lost 2 bases, J lost 0 bases, and 11 bases lay in between. Germline V gene lookup returns CDR1 SGHRS and CDR2 YFSETQ. The CDR3 is made up of 15 amino acids. CDR3 residues: CASSLTQGMNTEAFF. The CDR3 DNA reads TGCGCCAGCAGCTTAACCCAGGGTATGAACACTGAAGCTTTCTTT.

The chain recombines TRBV4-2 with TRBJ1-2, with TRBD1 as a possible D gene (5 bases). The CDR3 loop spans 14 amino acids. The ends were cut back, 1 base at V and 9 bases at J, with 15 bases in the middle. Germline V gives CDR1 LGHNA, CDR2 YNFKEQ. The CDR3 reads CASSQVAAGRSYTF. For the CDR3, the DNA is TGTGCCAGCAGCCAAGTCGCGGCAGGGAGGAGCTACACCTTC.

The chain joins TRBV18 to TRBJ2-1, with TRBD1 as a possible D gene (6 bases). The germline V gene has CDR1 KGHSH and CDR2 LQKENI. The CDR3 is 15 residues long. Trimming shortened V by 2 bases and J by 7 bases, and 15 bases separated the two germline ends. The CDR3 bases are TGTGCCAGCTCACCAATGCAGGGGCAGCGTAATGAGCAGTTCTTC. Translation gives CASSPMQGQRNEQFF. The complete variable domain, with remaining parts taken from reference TRBV18 and TRBJ2-1, reads NAGVMQNPRHLVRRRGQEARLRCSPMKGHSHVYWYRQLPEEGLKFMVYLQKENIIDESGMPKERFSAEFPKEGPSILRIQQVVRGDSAAYFCASSPMQGQRNEQFFGPGTRLTVL.

V is TRBV6-5 and J is TRBJ1-1, with TRBD1 identical over 7 bases. Looked up from germline, CDR1 is MNHEY and CDR2 is SVGAGI. Trimming took 5 bases from V and 8 from J; bases not matched to a gene: 8. This CDR3 comprises 13 residues. CDR3 amino acids: CASSRPLQGEAFF. CDR3 in DNA: TGTGCCAGCAGTAGACCGCTACAGGGGGAAGCTTTCTTT.

The chain recombines TRBV28 with TRBJ2-1, with TRBD1 matching over 9 bases. The J segment lost 5 bases and the V segment lost 3 bases, leaving 8 bases of the junction unmatched. The CDR3 spans 16 residues. Germline CDR1 MDHEN, CDR2 SYDVKM. The DNA for the CDR3 is TGTGCCAGCAGTTTGGGGGCTGGACAGGGGAACAATGAGCAGTTCTTC. Its translation is CASSLGAGQGNNEQFF.

The chain links TRBV7-9 to TRBJ2-7; the match to TRBD2 covers 8 bases. The CDR3 is 15 amino acids. The ends lost 5 bases at V and 0 bases at J; junction bases unmatched: 6. The germline CDR1 and CDR2 sequences are SEHNR and FQNEAQ (reference sequence). The CDR3: CASSPGGATSYEQYF. The CDR3 bases are TGTGCCAGCAGCCCCGGGGGGGCCACCTCCTACGAGCAGTACTTC.

The rearrangement links TRBV5-1 to TRBJ1-4; D is perhaps TRBD1 (5 bases). The CDR3 has 15 residues. V was trimmed by 4 bases and J by 1 base, leaving 11 bases between them. Germline-derived CDR1 and CDR2 are SGHRS and YFSETQ. This CDR3 is CASSARGGTNEKLFF. The CDR3 DNA follows: TGCGCCAGCAGCGCACGGGGGGGAACTAATGAAAAACTGTTTTTT.

The chain links TRBV7-2 to TRBJ1-2; 8 bases are shared with TRBD1. Germline trimming cut 4 bases from V and 4 bases from J; bases unmatched to any gene: 5. This CDR3 is 14 amino acids long. Germline V CDR1 and CDR2: SGHTA, FQGNSA. CDR3 DNA: TGTGCCAGCAGCTCCGACAGGGGTAGCTATGGCTACACCTTC. It is translated as CASSSDRGSYGYTF. Combining the CDR3 with reference TRBV7-2 and TRBJ1-2 gives the whole variable domain GAGVSQSPSNKVTEKGKDVELRCDPISGHTALYWYRQSLGQGLEFLIYFQGNSAPDKSGLPSDRFSAERTGGSVSTLTIQRTQQEDSAVYLCASSSDRGSYGYTFGSGTRLTVV.

The rearrangement uses TRBV5-1 and TRBJ2-2; 9 positions agree with TRBD1. From germline, CDR1 is SGHRS and CDR2 YFSETQ. Unmatched junction bases numbered 5, after V lost 0 bases and J lost 8 bases. This CDR3 spans 15 amino acids. CDR3 sequence: CASSLAGQGKGELFF. CDR3 coding DNA: TGCGCCAGCAGCTTGGCCGGACAGGGGAAGGGGGAGCTGTTTTTT.